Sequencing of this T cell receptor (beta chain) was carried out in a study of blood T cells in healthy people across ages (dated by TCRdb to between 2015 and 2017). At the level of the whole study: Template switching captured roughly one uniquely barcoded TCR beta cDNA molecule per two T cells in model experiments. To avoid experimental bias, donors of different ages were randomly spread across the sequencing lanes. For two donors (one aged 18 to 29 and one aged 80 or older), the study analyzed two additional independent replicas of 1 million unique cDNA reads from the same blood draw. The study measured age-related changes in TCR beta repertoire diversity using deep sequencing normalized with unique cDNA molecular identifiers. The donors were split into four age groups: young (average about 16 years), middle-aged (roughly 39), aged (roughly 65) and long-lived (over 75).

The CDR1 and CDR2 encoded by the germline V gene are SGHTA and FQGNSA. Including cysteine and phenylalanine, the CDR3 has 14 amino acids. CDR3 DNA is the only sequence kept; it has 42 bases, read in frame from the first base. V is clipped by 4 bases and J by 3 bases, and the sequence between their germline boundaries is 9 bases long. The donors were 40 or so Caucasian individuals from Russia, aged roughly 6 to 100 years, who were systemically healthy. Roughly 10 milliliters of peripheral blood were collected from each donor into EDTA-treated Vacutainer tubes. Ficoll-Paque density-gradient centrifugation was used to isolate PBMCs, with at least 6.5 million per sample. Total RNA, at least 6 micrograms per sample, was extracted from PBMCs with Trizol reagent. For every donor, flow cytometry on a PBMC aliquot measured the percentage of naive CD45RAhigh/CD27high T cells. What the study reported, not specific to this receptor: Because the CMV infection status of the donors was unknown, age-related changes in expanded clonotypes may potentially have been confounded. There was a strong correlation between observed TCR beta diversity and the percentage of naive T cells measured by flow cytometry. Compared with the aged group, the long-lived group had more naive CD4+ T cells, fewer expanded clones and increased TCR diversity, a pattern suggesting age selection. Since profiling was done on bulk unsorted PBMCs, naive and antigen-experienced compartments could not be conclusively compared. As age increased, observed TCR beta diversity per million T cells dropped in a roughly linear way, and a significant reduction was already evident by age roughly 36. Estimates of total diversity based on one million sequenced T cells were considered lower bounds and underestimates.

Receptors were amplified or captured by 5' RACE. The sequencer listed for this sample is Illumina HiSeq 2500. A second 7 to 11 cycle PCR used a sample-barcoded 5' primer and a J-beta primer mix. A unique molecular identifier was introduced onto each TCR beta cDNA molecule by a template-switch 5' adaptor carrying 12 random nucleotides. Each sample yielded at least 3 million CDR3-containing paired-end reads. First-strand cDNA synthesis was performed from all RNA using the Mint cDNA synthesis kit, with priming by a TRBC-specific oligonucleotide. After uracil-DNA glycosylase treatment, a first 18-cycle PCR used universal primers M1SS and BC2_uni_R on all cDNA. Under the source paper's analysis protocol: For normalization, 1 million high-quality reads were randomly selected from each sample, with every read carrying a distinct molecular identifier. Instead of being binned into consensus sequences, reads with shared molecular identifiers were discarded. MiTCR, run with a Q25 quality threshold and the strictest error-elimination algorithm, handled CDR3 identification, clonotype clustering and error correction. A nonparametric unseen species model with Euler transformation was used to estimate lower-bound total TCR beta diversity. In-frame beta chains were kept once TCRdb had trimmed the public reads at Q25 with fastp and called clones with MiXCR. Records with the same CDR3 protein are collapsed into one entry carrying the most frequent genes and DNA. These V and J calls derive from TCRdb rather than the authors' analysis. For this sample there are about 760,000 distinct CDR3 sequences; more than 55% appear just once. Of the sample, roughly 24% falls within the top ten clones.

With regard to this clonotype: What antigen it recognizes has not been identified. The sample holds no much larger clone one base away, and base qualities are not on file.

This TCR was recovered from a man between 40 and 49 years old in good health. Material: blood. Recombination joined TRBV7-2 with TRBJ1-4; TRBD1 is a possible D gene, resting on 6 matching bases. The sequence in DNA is TGTGCCAGCAGCTCGACAGGTTCTAATGAAAAACTGTTTTTT. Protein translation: CASSSTGSNEKLFF.